Each of the 23 T cell receptor beta chains below was sequenced from the same sample in a study of blood T cells in healthy people across ages. For the second PCR, which ran for roughly 6 to 12 cycles, a sample-barcoded 5' primer and a J-beta primer mix were used. In TCRdb, the 5' RACE reads were re-called with MiXCR into one record per CDR3 protein. The sample holds about 580,000 distinct CDR3 sequences, roughly 48% seen once. Sequenced sample: blood. These receptors came from a man older than 75 in good health.

This clonotype was detected only once. This chain uses TRBV11-2 with TRBJ2-6; D is perhaps TRBD2 (6 bases). The CDR3 has 16 residues. The V and J ends lost 5 bases and 3 bases respectively, with 14 bases between them. Per the germline V gene, CDR1 is SGHAT and CDR2 is FQNNGV. The DNA for the CDR3 is TGTGCCAGCAGCCCGAGGGAGGTCAGTGGGGCCAACGTCCTGACTTTC. Translated: CASSPREVSGANVLTF.

The J gene is TRBJ1-3, the V gene TRBV6-2 or TRBV6-3; perhaps TRBD1 as D (5 bases). This CDR3 comprises 16 residues. V was trimmed by 6 bases and J by 0 bases, leaving 15 bases between them. The germline V gene encodes CDR1 MNHEY and CDR2 SVGEGT. The CDR3 loop is CASSSDSPRSGNTIYF. The DNA of the CDR3 is TGTGCCAGCAGCAGCGACAGTCCTCGCTCTGGAAACACCATATATTTT.

This clonotype appeared a few times. The CDR3 sequence: CSARVGASSYEQYF. Here the CDR3 DNA reads TGCAGTGCTAGAGTCGGGGCCAGCTCCTACGAGCAGTACTTC. The rearrangement joins TRBV20-1 to TRBJ2-7; D is tentatively TRBD1 or TRBD2 (5 bases each). V was cut by 1 base and J by 0 bases, with 10 bases left in between. The CDR3 runs 14 residues. Germline values: CDR1 DFQATT, CDR2 SNEGSKA (reference sequence).

V gene TRBV20-1 combines with J gene TRBJ2-2, with D perhaps TRBD2 (5 bases). V was pared by 3 bases and J by 5 bases, with 16 bases between. CDR1 DFQATT and CDR2 SNEGSKA come from the germline V gene (reference sequence). This CDR3 region has 15 residues. In DNA, the CDR3 is TGCAGTGCTAGTACGACCAGCGGACTGACCGGGGAGCTGTTTTTT. Translated: CSASTTSGLTGELFF.

This clonotype was counted a few times. V is TRBV4-1 and J is TRBJ2-1; 10 nucleotides match TRBD1. The J call may be faulty, since TRBJ2-7 better matches the DNA end. CDR1 and CDR2 (germline): MGHRA, YSYEKL. The CDR3 sequence is 18 residues long. The CDR3 sequence is CASSHVPGQGFRAYEQYF. The CDR3 bases are TGCGCCAGCAGCCACGTCCCGGGACAGGGGTTTAGGGCCTACGAGCAGTACTTC.

V is TRBV30 and J is TRBJ2-1, with D unresolved. The CDR3 length is 15 residues. V was shortened by 1 base and J by 4 bases, with 14 bases between the two germline ends. Germline V gives CDR1 GTSNPN, CDR2 SVGIG (reference sequence). The CDR3: CAWSAARKIYNEQFF. The CDR3 DNA reads as TGTGCCTGGAGTGCCGCCAGGAAAATATACAATGAGCAGTTCTTC.

As for this clonotype: The junction does not match germline at one end; this may be a read error. This chain uses TRBV7-3 with TRBJ2-1; D remains unclear. Germline CDR1 and CDR2: SGHTA and FQGTGA. The CDR3 loop spans 13 amino acids. This CDR3 is CASSVTKLNEQFF. The CDR3 DNA reads TGTGCCAGCAGCGTAACCAAACTGAATGAGCAGTTCTTC.

The V gene is TRBV20-1, the J gene TRBJ2-2; a possible D gene is TRBD2 (6 bases). The CDR3 length is 13 residues. Germline values: CDR1 DFQATT, CDR2 SNEGSKA (reference sequence). V was shortened by 3 bases and J by 1 base, with 6 bases between the two germline ends. The CDR3 DNA follows: TGCAGTGCTAGCGGGGGGAACACCGGGGAGCTGTTTTTT. Protein: CSASGGNTGELFF.

V is TRBV20-1 and J is TRBJ2-4; D tentatively reads TRBD1 or TRBD2 (5 bases each). Trimming left V 3 bases short and J 6 bases short, with 18 bases between. The germline CDR1 and CDR2 sequences are DFQATT and SNEGSKA (reference sequence). The CDR3 extends over 15 amino acids. CDR3 residues: CSASFLEGRGNIQYF. The CDR3 nucleotides are TGCAGTGCTAGCTTCTTAGAGGGGCGAGGAAACATTCAGTACTTC.

The rearrangement joins TRBV7-9 to TRBJ2-1, with D uncertain. This CDR3 has 13 residues. CDR1 and CDR2 (germline): SEHNR, FQNEAQ (reference sequence). Trimming left V 7 bases short and J 5 bases short, with 12 bases between. The CDR3 loop reads CASTLGLNNEQFF. CDR3 coding DNA: TGTGCCAGCACTCTAGGGTTGAACAATGAGCAGTTCTTC.

This clonotype was detected many times. This sequence joins TRBV29-1 and TRBJ2-5, with TRBD1 matching over 10 bases. CDR3 length equals 12 residues. From germline, CDR1 is SQVTM and CDR2 ANQGSEA. V trimming: 6 bases; J trimming: 4 bases; junction bases outside the gene matches: 2. The CDR3 loop reads CSVRTGGETQYF. The CDR3 DNA follows: TGCAGCGTACGGACAGGGGGAGAGACCCAGTACTTC. The full variable domain, completed using reference TRBV29-1 and TRBJ2-5, is SAVISQKPSRDICQRGTSLTIQCQVDSQVTMMFWYRQQPGQSLTLIATANQGSEATYESGFVIDKFPISRPNLTFSTLTVSNMSPEDSSIYLCSVRTGGETQYFGPGTRLLVL.

In this sample, this clonotype turned up a few times. The rearrangement joins TRBV4-3 to TRBJ2-7, with a tentative D call TRBD1 (6 bases). Germline assignment: CDR1 LGHNA and CDR2 YSLEER. V dropped 3 bases and J dropped 3 bases, with 12 bases sitting between them. The CDR3 sequence is 14 residues long. The CDR3 sequence is CASSQSPGDYEQYF. CDR3 bases: TGCGCCAGCAGCCAGAGTCCAGGGGACTACGAGCAGTACTTC.

A single count supports this clonotype. The chain has TRBV5-1 and TRBJ2-3; D may be TRBD2 (5 bases). V was trimmed by 3 bases and J by 2 bases, leaving 10 bases between them. In germline, CDR1 is SGHRS, CDR2 YFSETQ. The CDR3 spans 14 residues. CDR3 protein: CASSSGFNTDTQYF. The CDR3, as DNA: TGCGCCAGCAGCTCGGGATTTAACACAGATACGCAGTATTTT.

This chain connects TRBV7-9 to TRBJ1-1; D is undetermined. The germline V gene has CDR1 SEHNR and CDR2 FQNEAQ (reference sequence). V was trimmed by 3 bases and J by 3 bases, leaving 8 bases between them. The CDR3 has 13 amino acids. DNA of the CDR3: TGTGCCAGCAGCTTGGGCAGTCACACTGAAGCTTTCTTT. Translated, it gives CASSLGSHTEAFF. Full variable domain (remainder filled in from reference TRBV7-9 and TRBJ1-1): DTGVSQNPRHKITKRGQNVTFRCDPISEHNRLYWYRQTLGQGPEFLTYFQNEAQLEKSRLLSDRFSAERPKGSFSTLEIQRTEQGDSAMYLCASSLGSHTEAFFGQGTRLTVV.

This chain joins TRBV6-2 or TRBV6-3 and TRBJ1-5, with D possibly TRBD1 on 6 matching bases. The CDR3 consists of 18 residues. CDR1 is MNHEY, CDR2 SVGEGT, per germline. Trimming removed 2 bases at V and 1 base at J, with 18 bases between. CDR3 coding DNA: TGTGCCAGCAGTTACGCCGGGACACTTTTCGCGAGCAATCAGCCCCAGCATTTT. It translates to CASSYAGTLFASNQPQHF.

The chain employs TRBV7-2 and TRBJ2-3; 9 nucleotides agree with TRBD2. J gave up 0 bases and V 5 bases, and 6 bases lay outside the gene matches. Per the germline V gene, CDR1 is SGHTA and CDR2 is FQGNSA. The CDR3 has 16 residues. This CDR3 is CASSRLAVSSTDTQYF. CDR3 nucleotide sequence: TGTGCCAGCAGCAGACTAGCGGTGTCTAGCACAGATACGCAGTATTTT.

The sample holds a few counts of this clonotype. The chain employs TRBV7-3 and TRBJ2-1, with D perhaps matching TRBD2 (6 bases). The CDR3 spans 16 residues. CDR1 is SGHTA, CDR2 FQGTGA, per germline. V was cut by 2 bases and J by 8 bases, with 19 bases left in between. The CDR3 DNA sequence: TGTGCCAGCAGCTTAGGGGGGAGGAGCGGTATCGATGAGCAGTTCTTC. Encoded protein: CASSLGGRSGIDEQFF.

On this clonotype: A read error may produce the germline difference seen at one junction end. The chain couples TRBV7-8 to TRBJ2-1; 11 nucleotides line up with TRBD2. The length of the CDR3 is 19 residues. CDR1 and CDR2 from the germline V gene are SGHVS and FQNEAQ. The chain's CDR3 is CASSTSGLAARSSHNEQFF. The DNA for the CDR3 is TGTGCCAGCAGCACCTCGGGACTAGCGGCAAGGAGCTCCCACAATGAGCAGTTCTTC.

The chain employs TRBV7-8 and TRBJ1-4; D gene uncertain. V gave up 5 bases and J gave up 7 bases, with 14 bases separating them. The length of the CDR3 is 14 residues. Germline V gives CDR1 SGHVS, CDR2 FQNEAQ. Written as DNA, the CDR3 is TGTGCCAGCAGCGCCCGACGGGAGTTTGAAAAACTGTTTTTT. Translation gives CASSARREFEKLFF.

The rearrangement uses TRBV4-2 and TRBJ2-3, with TRBD2 identical over 12 bases. With V trimmed by 3 bases and J by 4 bases, 8 bases remained unmatched. This CDR3 has 17 amino acids. From germline, CDR1 is LGHNA and CDR2 YNFKEQ. The CDR3 region has the DNA TGTGCCAGCAGCCAGTCCAGACTAGCGGGAGAGGCAGATACGCAGTATTTT. Translation gives CASSQSRLAGEADTQYF.

V is TRBV12-3 or TRBV12-4 and J is TRBJ1-6, with D hard to call. V was cut by 3 bases and J by 8 bases, with 5 bases left in between. The CDR3 is made up of 12 amino acids. Here the CDR3 reads CASSFFDSPLHF. For the CDR3, the DNA is TGTGCCAGCAGTTTCTTCGATTCACCCCTCCACTTT.

The CDR3 coding sequence is TGTGCCAGCAGCCGCCCCAGGCCGGGATTTTTGCAGGAGACCCAGTACTTC. It encodes CASSRPRPGFLQETQYF. V usage is TRBV3-1 and J usage is TRBJ2-5, with a weak D call TRBD2 (5 bases). Germline values: CDR1 LGHDT, CDR2 YNNKEL (reference sequence). The CDR3 is 17 residues long. V shed 4 bases and J shed 5 bases, with 23 bases lying between them.

A few counts support this clonotype. This chain connects TRBV29-1 to TRBJ1-1; TRBD1 agrees at 7 bases. With V trimmed by 8 bases and J by 2 bases, 8 bases remained unmatched. The CDR3 totals 13 residues. Per the germline V gene, CDR1 is SQVTM and CDR2 is ANQGSEA. The CDR3 spells CSTTQGGNTEAFF. CDR3 sequence (DNA): TGCAGCACTACCCAGGGGGGAAACACTGAAGCTTTCTTT.